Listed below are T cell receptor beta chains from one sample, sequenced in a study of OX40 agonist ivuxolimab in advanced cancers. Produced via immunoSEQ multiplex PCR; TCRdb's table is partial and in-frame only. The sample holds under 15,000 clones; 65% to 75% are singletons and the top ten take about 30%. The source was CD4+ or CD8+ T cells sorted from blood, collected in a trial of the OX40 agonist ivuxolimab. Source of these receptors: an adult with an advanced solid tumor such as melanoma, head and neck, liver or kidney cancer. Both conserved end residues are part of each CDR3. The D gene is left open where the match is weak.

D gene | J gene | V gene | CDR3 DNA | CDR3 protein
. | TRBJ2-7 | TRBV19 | TGTGCCAGTAGTTCGGCAGCCGCTTACGAGCAGTACTTC | CASSSAAAYEQYF
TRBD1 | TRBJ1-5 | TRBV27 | TGTGCCAGCCGCATCGGGACAGGGGGGGATCAGCCCCAGCATTTT | CASRIGTGGDQPQHF
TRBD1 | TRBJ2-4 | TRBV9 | TGTGCCAGCAGCGCATCAGGAGACAGGGCCACCAACGTAGCCAAAAACATTCAGTACTTC | CASSASGDRATNVAKNIQYF
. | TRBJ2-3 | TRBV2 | TGTGCCAGCAAAGACTATGCATCCACAGATACGCAGTATTTT | CASKDYASTDTQYF
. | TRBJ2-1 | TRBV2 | TGTGCCAGCACCCGTCCCGGGTACAATGAGCAGTTCTTC | CASTRPGYNEQFF
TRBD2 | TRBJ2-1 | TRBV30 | TGTGCCTGGAGTAAGACTAGCAGAAACCATGAGCAGTTCTTC | CAWSKTSRNHEQFF
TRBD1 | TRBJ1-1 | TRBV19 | TGTGCCAGTAGTATTGGACAGGGGGCTGTTGAAGCTTTCTTT | CASSIGQGAVEAFF
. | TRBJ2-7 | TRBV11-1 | TGTGCCAGCAGCTACGGTAGCCATTACGAGCAGTACTTC | CASSYGSHYEQYF
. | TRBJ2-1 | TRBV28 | TGTGCCAGCAGTCAACCTAGCGTTCTTGACAATGAGCAGTTCTTC | CASSQPSVLDNEQFF
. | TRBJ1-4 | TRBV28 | TGTGCCAGCAGTTCCCCGAGGACAGACAGAACTAATGAAAAACTGTTTTTT | CASSSPRTDRTNEKLFF